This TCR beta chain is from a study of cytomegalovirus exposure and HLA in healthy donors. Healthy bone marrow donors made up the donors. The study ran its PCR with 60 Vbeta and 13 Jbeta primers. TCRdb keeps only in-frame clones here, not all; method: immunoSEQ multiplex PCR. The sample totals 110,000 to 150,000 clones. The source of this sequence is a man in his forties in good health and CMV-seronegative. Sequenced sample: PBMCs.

CDR3 sequence reads: CSVEGGTGSTYEQYF. In DNA form, the CDR3 reads TGCAGCGTTGAGGGCGGGACAGGGTCTACCTACGAGCAGTACTTC. This rearrangement joins TRBV29-1 to TRBJ2-7; 9 bases align to TRBD1. J was trimmed by 2 bases and V by 3 bases; bases with no gene match: 8. The germline V gene has CDR1 SQVTM and CDR2 ANQGSEA. The CDR3 contains 15 residues.